Following are 10 T cell receptor beta chains from one sample sequenced in a study of T cells in Graves' hyperthyroidism and ophthalmopathy. Amplified TCR beta CDR3 regions came from RNA transcripts. The HTBI primer set served for first-round RT-PCR of the TCR CDR3. TCRdb fed the multiplex PCR reads into MiXCR, producing one record per CDR3 protein. This sample yields 560,000 or so distinct CDR3 sequences, of which just under 20% are seen a single time; about 50% belongs to the top ten. Specimen: blood. These receptors originate from a man aged 35-49 years with Graves' ophthalmopathy.

This clonotype came up many times. The chain has TRBV28 and TRBJ2-7; possible D gene TRBD2, 7 bases. Germline-derived CDR1 and CDR2 are MDHEN and SYDVKM. CDR3 size: 17 residues. The V and J ends lost 5 bases and 0 bases respectively, with 20 bases between them. CDR3 residues: CASSLLSAGASSYEQYF. The CDR3 bases are TGTGCCAGCAGTCTCCTCTCGGCGGGGGCGAGCTCCTACGAGCAGTACTTC.

The J gene is TRBJ2-5, the V gene TRBV6-1; TRBD2 agrees at 8 bases. Germline assignment: CDR1 MNHNS and CDR2 SASEGT. V gave up 7 bases and J gave up 4 bases; unmatched junction bases: 11. The CDR3 is 15 residues long. CDR3 DNA: TGTGCCAGCAAGGGAACCCGGCTAGCGGGAGAGACCCAGTACTTC. Protein sequence: CASKGTRLAGETQYF.

This chain uses TRBV5-1 with TRBJ2-1; 8 positions match TRBD1. In germline, CDR1 is SGHRS, CDR2 YFSETQ. The CDR3 runs to 16 residues. The trim removed 4 bases at V and 12 bases at J, leaving 18 bases unmatched. The CDR3 protein is CASSPMYGTGTRVQFF. The CDR3 nucleotides read TGCGCCAGCAGCCCTATGTACGGGACAGGTACCAGAGTGCAGTTCTTC.

The rearrangement uses TRBV10-3 and TRBJ2-1; 8 bases match TRBD2. Germline V gene lookup returns CDR1 ENHRY and CDR2 SYGVKD. Trimming cost V 11 bases and J 4 bases; bases outside gene matches: 10. The CDR3 loop spans 14 amino acids. The CDR3 region has the DNA TGTGCCGCACGAGCGACTAGCGAGTACAATGAGCAGTTCTTC. It yields the protein CAARATSEYNEQFF.

The V gene is TRBV30, the J gene TRBJ1-1; D is unclear. V was pared by 5 bases and J by 0 bases, with 13 bases between. CDR3 length: 14 residues. Germline lookup yields CDR1 GTSNPN and CDR2 SVGIG (reference sequence). The CDR3: CAWGKTKMNTEAFF. The CDR3 DNA reads TGTGCCTGGGGTAAGACGAAGATGAACACTGAAGCTTTCTTT.

The chain employs TRBV27 and TRBJ1-3; weak D call: TRBD1 (6 bases). This CDR3 is built from 14 residues. CDR1 MNHEY and CDR2 SMNVEV come from the germline V gene (reference sequence). Trimming took 8 bases from V and 4 from J, leaving 15 bases between them. DNA of the CDR3: TGTGCCAGCGGTCCGGGGGCGGCGGGAAACACCATATATTTT. Translation gives CASGPGAAGNTIYF.

This clonotype was counted ten times or more. The genes are TRBV28 and TRBJ2-2, with D possibly called TRBD1 or TRBD2 (5 bases each). CDR1 and CDR2 (germline): MDHEN, SYDVKM. The ends were cut back, 6 bases at V and 6 bases at J, with 11 bases in the middle. This CDR3 comprises 13 residues. The CDR3 bases are TGTGCCAGCAGCCCGAGGGGATCCGGGGAGCTGTTTTTT. Protein: CASSPRGSGELFF.

The rearrangement links TRBV11-2 to TRBJ2-1; 11 bases fit TRBD2. J gave up 12 bases and V 8 bases, and 18 bases lay outside the gene matches. CDR1 is SGHAT, CDR2 FQNNGV, per germline. The CDR3 runs 16 residues. The CDR3 DNA follows: TGTGCCAGCGGATACCCCCCTACCGGGACTAGCGGCGTGCAGTTCTTC. Translated: CASGYPPTGTSGVQFF. Filled out from reference TRBV11-2 and TRBJ2-1, the complete variable domain reads EAGVAQSPRYKIIEKRQSVAFWCNPISGHATLYWYQQILGQGPKLLIQFQNNGVVDDSQLPKDRFSAERLKGVDSTLKIQPAKLEDSAVYLCASGYPPTGTSGVQFFGPGTRLTVL.

For the CDR3, the DNA is TGCAGTGCTAGAGATCTCACAGCTGGCGATTTCGAGCAGTACTTC. Its protein is CSARDLTAGDFEQYF. The chain uses TRBV20-1 and TRBJ2-7; D not resolved. This CDR3 contains 15 residues. V lost 0 bases, J lost 6 bases, and 18 bases lay in between. CDR1 is DFQATT and CDR2 is SNEGSKA in the germline V gene (reference sequence).

The chain has TRBV27 and TRBJ2-7; 7 nucleotides match TRBD2. J was trimmed by 3 bases and V by 6 bases; bases with no gene match: 8. Germline V gene lookup returns CDR1 MNHEY and CDR2 SMNVEV (reference sequence). The CDR3 runs to 14 residues. CDR3 amino acids: CASRGSGRLYEQYF. CDR3 nucleotides: TGTGCCAGCAGAGGTAGCGGGCGGCTCTACGAGCAGTACTTC.